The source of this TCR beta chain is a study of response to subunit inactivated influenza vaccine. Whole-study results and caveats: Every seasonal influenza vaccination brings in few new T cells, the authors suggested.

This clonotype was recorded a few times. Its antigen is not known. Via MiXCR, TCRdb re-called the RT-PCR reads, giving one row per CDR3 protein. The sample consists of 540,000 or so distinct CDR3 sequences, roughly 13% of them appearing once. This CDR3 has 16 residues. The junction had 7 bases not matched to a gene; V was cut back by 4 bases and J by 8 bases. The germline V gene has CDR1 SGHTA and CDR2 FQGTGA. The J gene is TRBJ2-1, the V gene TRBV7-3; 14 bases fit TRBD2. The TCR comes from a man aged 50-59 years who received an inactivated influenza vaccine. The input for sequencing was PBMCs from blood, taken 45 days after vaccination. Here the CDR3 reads CASSSGTSGSSDEQFF. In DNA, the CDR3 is TGTGCCAGCAGCTCTGGGACTAGCGGGAGTAGTGATGAGCAGTTCTTC. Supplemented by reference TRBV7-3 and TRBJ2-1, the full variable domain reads GAGVSQTPSNKVTEKGKYVELRCDPISGHTALYWYRQSLGQGPEFLIYFQGTGAADDSGLPNDRFFAVRPEGSVSTLKIQRTERGDSAVYLCASSSGTSGSSDEQFFGPGTRLTVL.